Reported below is one T cell receptor beta chain. These data come from a study of cytomegalovirus exposure and HLA in healthy donors. Across the study: The use of the same platform for the roughly 110 validation repertoires and the roughly 730 first-cohort repertoires was reported by a later analysis.

Assay: immunoSEQ multiplex PCR; the TCRdb copy retains only in-frame clones and omits some. The table records nearly 110,000 clones, 88% of them present only once. This clonotype was sampled from a woman aged 18-29 years in good health and CMV-seropositive. The sequencing input was PBMCs.

CDR3 in amino acids: CASSLEERGLSYEQYV. The CDR3 region has the DNA TGTGCCAGCAGCTTAGAAGAGCGGGGGTTATCCTACGAGCAGTACGTC. The V and J genes are TRBV7-8 and TRBJ2-7; 8 nucleotides match TRBD2. The germline V gene encodes CDR1 SGHVS and CDR2 FQNEAQ. With 1 base clipped from V and 1 base from J, the junction kept 6 bases outside the gene matches. The CDR3 has 16 amino acids.